This TCR beta chain was captured by sequencing in a study of cytomegalovirus exposure and HLA in healthy donors. Overall study context: A previous analysis identified about 110 million unique TCR beta sequences derived from about 180 million T cells. Study conclusions and caveats: Follow-up analysis seemed to connect common viral pathogens with several of the most significant clusters identified. In vitro assays verified that three CMV-associated chains recognized CMV antigens specifically.

Of note for this clone: Its antigen is undetermined. One end of the junction is discordant with germline, which a read error may explain.

In germline, CDR1 is SEHNR, CDR2 FQNEAQ (reference sequence). This CDR3 region has 15 residues. Primers: 60 Vbeta forward and 13 Jbeta reverse. Profiling relied on immunoSEQ multiplex PCR, and the TCRdb table lists in-frame clones only, not all of them. The data show 95,000 to 150,000 clones, with about 75% seen just once and approximately 30% held by the top ten. The source material was PBMCs. The receptor was isolated from a man in his 60s in good health and CMV-seropositive. The chain carries TRBV7-9 and TRBJ2-5, with D perhaps TRBD1 (6 bases). CDR3 coding DNA: TGTGCCAGCAGGTCCTTAACAGGGAACCAGGAGACCCAGTACTTC. It translates to CASRSLTGNQETQYF.